Listed below are T cell receptor beta chains from one sample, sequenced in a study of cytomegalovirus exposure and HLA in healthy donors. Method: immunoSEQ multiplex PCR; TCRdb's copy keeps in-frame clones and lacks some. Among roughly 70,000 clones listed, approximately 96% were seen once. Sample: PBMCs. Every receptor here comes from a woman under 30 in good health and CMV-seropositive. Each CDR3 is given with its conserved first and last residue. Fields, in order: V gene, J gene, CDR3 protein.

TRBV5-4	TRBJ1-2	CASSLDSLGYTF
TRBV18	TRBJ2-2	CASSPNSPPGELFF
TRBV5-1	TRBJ2-3	CASSQAGGGLYDTQYF
TRBV30	TRBJ2-3	CAWMRAGDTQYF
TRBV2	TRBJ2-1	CASSGLGLAGGPVGEQFF
TRBV4-3	TRBJ1-1	CASSQVGMGAGGGTEAFF
TRBV29-1	TRBJ2-3	CSVELGGLAGDTQYF
TRBV15	TRBJ2-2	CATSRGLAGNTGELFF
TRBV4-1	TRBJ2-5	CASSQTVRRAETQYF
TRBV30	TRBJ2-7	CACQRRGYEQYF
TRBV7-9	TRBJ2-5	CASSPGLAGAETQYF
TRBV7-2	TRBJ1-3	CASRQEGGNTIYF
TRBV21-1	TRBJ2-1	CASSKPIAGTYNEQFF
TRBV29-1	TRBJ1-2	CSVGAGSFHGYTF
TRBV4-3	TRBJ1-1	CASSQGAGTEAFF
TRBV7-3	TRBJ1-1	CASSPGQGNTEAFF
TRBV4-1	TRBJ2-5	CASSQVAGSQETQYF
TRBV7-2	TRBJ1-4	CASSLSGTTNEKLFF
TRBV18	TRBJ1-1	CASSPDRVGTEAFF
TRBV5-1	TRBJ2-5	CASSLGGLAGEETQYF
TRBV11-3	TRBJ1-4	CASSLASGGALNEKLFF
TRBV11-1	TRBJ2-1	CASSLDHSYNEQFF
TRBV5-6	TRBJ2-3	CASLVAGGSTDTQYF
TRBV4-2	TRBJ2-3	CASSQEASGRALDTQYF
TRBV28	TRBJ1-5	CASSLSRVGQPQHF
TRBV27	TRBJ1-4	CASRPIYRGRANEKLFF
TRBV6-1	TRBJ2-2	CASQGLRNTGELFF
TRBV7-2	TRBJ1-3	CASSLESGTGNTIYF
TRBV7-9	TRBJ2-2	CASSSWAEEELFF
TRBV27	TRBJ1-5	CASSPGLSNQPQHF
TRBV27	TRBJ2-5	CASRPKREHLQETQYF
TRBV6-5	TRBJ2-3	CASTNLSQHTDTQYF
TRBV4-1	TRBJ2-5	CASSQGGLAETQYF
TRBV29-1	TRBJ2-1	CSVCPGQRHEQFF
TRBV11-2	TRBJ2-3	CASSFPSGITDTQYF
TRBV6-1	TRBJ2-5	CASSGELVPGTQYF
TRBV18	TRBJ1-5	CASSRAGGNQPQHF
TRBV19	TRBJ1-2	CASSTQGTGVGYTF
TRBV4-2	TRBJ2-1	CASSQVFSGADNEQFF
TRBV30	TRBJ2-3	CAWSRDTQYF
TRBV28	TRBJ1-4	CASSAYRVWGWEKLFF
TRBV7-2	TRBJ2-3	CASSLTRARTDTQYF
TRBV15	TRBJ2-3	CATSERTEAPEVDTQYF
TRBV2	TRBJ2-3	CASSELNWGLAGDTDTQYF
TRBV4-3	TRBJ2-2	CASSQDFGIIGELFF
TRBV30	TRBJ2-1	CAWSLAGSSEQFF
TRBV30	TRBJ1-5	CAWSVSSGVNQPQHF
TRBV10-3	.	CAIGGAETQYF
TRBV11-3	TRBJ2-3	CASSLGQGERTDTQYF
TRBV30	TRBJ2-3	CAWSHTGLAQYF
TRBV4-3	TRBJ2-3	CASSQETGGTDTQYF
TRBV5-6	TRBJ2-1	CASSLTRGTSYNEQFF
TRBV19	TRBJ2-3	CASSNQAGGSLLDTQYF
TRBV19	TRBJ1-1	CASSEKTNTEAFF
TRBV4-1	TRBJ1-2	CASSQERDRGLYGYTF
TRBV5-6	TRBJ2-1	CASSLTGIYEQFF
TRBV27	TRBJ2-7	CATCTPDHIAGGPLDYSYEQYF
TRBV5-1	TRBJ2-3	CASSLGATTDTQYF
TRBV11-2	TRBJ2-5	CASSLRPQGGETQYF